Listed here are 18 T cell receptor beta chains from one sample, sequenced in a study of CD8 T cells in Susac syndrome. RNA in amounts of about 0.5 to 1 ug was reverse transcribed with random hexamers. TCRdb called the immunoSEQ multiplex PCR reads again in MiXCR, with one record for every CDR3 protein. Among hundreds of thousands of distinct CDR3 sequences listed, 85% to 95% were seen once. The sequencing sample was made of CD4+ T cells from PBMCs. The receptors originated from a human donor with Susac syndrome.

V gene TRBV5-1 combines with J gene TRBJ1-2, with a tentative D call TRBD1 (5 bases). This CDR3 has 15 residues. V lost 1 base and J 7 bases, leaving 17 bases between the germline ends. Looked up from germline, CDR1 is SGHRS and CDR2 is YFSETQ. DNA for the CDR3: TGCGCCAGCAGCTTGAATGGGGGGGAAGTAGGTGGCTACACCTTC. Protein product: CASSLNGGEVGGYTF.

This clonotype was found once. CDR3 in amino acids: CASSQTGHNSPLHF. The CDR3 nucleotides are TGTGCCAGCAGCCAGACAGGGCATAATTCACCCCTCCACTTT. This chain uses TRBV9 with TRBJ1-6; 7 bases agree with TRBD1. Per the germline V gene, CDR1 is SGDLS and CDR2 is YYNGEE. The CDR3 is 14 residues long. V lost 4 bases to trimming and J lost 5 bases; unmatched junction nucleotides: 3. The variable domain in full, completed from reference TRBV9 and TRBJ1-6, reads DSGVTQTPKHLITATGQRVTLRCSPRSGDLSVYWYQQSLDQGLQFLIQYYNGEERAKGNILERFSAQQFPDLHSELNLSSLELGDSALYFCASSQTGHNSPLHFGNGTRLTVT.

This clonotype was found once. J is TRBJ1-2 and V is TRBV9; D is perhaps TRBD1 (5 bases). Trimming left V 0 bases short and J 4 bases short, with 16 bases between. Germline V gene sequence: CDR1 SGDLS, CDR2 YYNGEE. The CDR3 contains 16 residues. In DNA form, the CDR3 reads TGTGCCAGCAGCGTAGAGACAGCCCTATCAGGCTATGGCTACACCTTC. It is translated as CASSVETALSGYGYTF.

The chain recombines TRBV7-8 with TRBJ2-7; D gene unclear. V gave up 1 base and J gave up 0 bases, with 10 bases separating them. Looked up from germline, CDR1 is SGHVS and CDR2 is FQNEAQ. There are 15 residues in the CDR3. The CDR3 coding sequence is TGTGCCAGCAGCTTAGGAGTTGGTTTCTCCTACGAGCAGTACTTC. Encoded protein: CASSLGVGFSYEQYF.

This clonotype was seen once. This sequence joins TRBV4-3 and TRBJ1-1; the D gene is possibly TRBD1 (6 bases). The CDR3 loop spans 13 amino acids. V gave up 0 bases and J gave up 11 bases, with 13 bases separating them. Germline assignment: CDR1 LGHNA and CDR2 YSLEER. CDR3 nucleotide sequence: TGCGCCAGCAGCCAAGATTTGGCAGGGGACGCTTTCTTT. Translated: CASSQDLAGDAFF.

This chain uses TRBV27 with TRBJ2-3; D is ambiguous. Germline lookup yields CDR1 MNHEY and CDR2 SMNVEV (reference sequence). The CDR3 runs 13 residues. V was clipped by 11 bases and J by 2 bases, with 14 bases between them. The CDR3 sequence is CAVRRETTDTQYF. The CDR3 nucleotides read TGTGCCGTCCGAAGGGAAACCACAGATACGCAGTATTTT.

This clonotype was recorded only once. This chain uses TRBV18 with TRBJ2-3; 7 bases line up with TRBD2. This CDR3 region has 16 residues. Trimming removed 1 base from V and 1 base from J; junction bases left unmatched: 5. Germline CDR1 reads KGHSH; CDR2 reads LQKENI. The CDR3 region is CASSPRASGGTDTQYF. The CDR3 bases are TGTGCCAGCTCACCACGGGCTAGCGGAGGCACAGATACGCAGTATTTT.

The chain carries TRBV6-5 and TRBJ2-5; D is uncertain. The CDR3 runs to 14 residues. V was pared by 8 bases and J by 2 bases, with 15 bases between. In germline, CDR1 is MNHEY, CDR2 SVGAGI. Here the CDR3 reads CASQTWTVQETQYF. In DNA, the CDR3 is TGTGCCAGCCAGACTTGGACGGTTCAAGAGACCCAGTACTTC.

The CDR3 DNA is TGCGCCAGCAGCAGGAGATCCTACAATGAGCAGTTCTTC. Residues: CASSRRSYNEQFF. This rearrangement joins TRBV5-1 to TRBJ2-1; D remains unclear. Per the germline V gene, CDR1 is SGHRS and CDR2 is YFSETQ. CDR3 length equals 13 residues. V was trimmed by 4 bases and J by 1 base, leaving 6 bases between them.

This clonotype was seen once. Mismatch with germline at one junction end may stem from a read error. The chain recombines TRBV5-6 with TRBJ1-1, with D maybe TRBD1 (5 bases). Germline V lookup: CDR1 SGHDT, CDR2 YYEEEE. The CDR3 length is 17 residues. The CDR3 region has the DNA TGTGCCAGCAGCTTGTTAAGCTCAGGGCGGGGTCGGACTGAAGTTTTCTTT. It is translated as CASSLLSSGRGRTEVFF.

This sequence joins TRBV12-3 or TRBV12-4 and TRBJ2-3; D is possibly TRBD2 (6 bases). The CDR3 length is 14 residues. Trimming removed 5 bases at V and 4 bases at J, with 13 bases between. DNA for the CDR3: TGTGCCAGCAGTGGGACTCATGGGGCAGATACGCAGTATTTT. Its protein product is CASSGTHGADTQYF.

This rearrangement joins TRBV6-5 to TRBJ1-6, with D perhaps matching TRBD1 (5 bases). Germline CDR1 and CDR2: MNHEY and SVGAGI. V lost 5 bases, J lost 7 bases, and 15 bases lay in between. The CDR3 is 15 residues long. The CDR3 reads CASSPRDVGNSPLHF. The CDR3 bases are TGTGCCAGCAGTCCCCGGGACGTGGGGAATTCACCCCTCCACTTT.

CDR3: CSAFHGVGGKLFF. DNA for the CDR3: TGCAGTGCTTTTCACGGGGTAGGGGGAAAACTGTTTTTT. This rearrangement joins TRBV20-1 to TRBJ1-4, with a tentative D call TRBD1 (6 bases). The germline V and J ends were trimmed by 5 bases and 10 bases, with 17 bases remaining between them. The CDR3 has 13 amino acids. The germline V gene has CDR1 DFQATT and CDR2 SNEGSKA (reference sequence).

J is TRBJ1-2 and V is TRBV6-5; TRBD1 aligns across 7 bases. CDR1 and CDR2 (germline): MNHEY, SVGAGI. This CDR3 has 12 residues. J lost 8 bases, V lost 6 bases, and 6 bases had no gene match. CDR3 sequence reads: CASRRQGGGYTF. CDR3 DNA sequence: TGTGCCAGCAGAAGACAGGGAGGAGGCTACACCTTC.

CDR3 amino acids: CASSLASEGYTF. In DNA, the CDR3 is TGTGCCAGCAGTTTAGCATCCGAAGGCTACACCTTC. V usage is TRBV12-3 or TRBV12-4 and J usage is TRBJ1-2, with D unclear. This CDR3 is built from 12 residues. V gave up 0 bases and J gave up 8 bases, with 7 bases separating them.

The table lists this clonotype with a few counts. The chain has TRBV29-1 and TRBJ2-7; unclear D gene. Germline CDR1 SQVTM, CDR2 ANQGSEA. The CDR3 consists of 12 residues. The V gene lost 4 bases and the J gene lost 6 bases, with 13 bases spanning the gap. CDR3 loop: CSVGHKFGEQYF. Written as DNA, the CDR3 is TGCAGCGTTGGGCACAAGTTTGGCGAGCAGTACTTC.

The CDR3 nucleotides read TGCGCCAGCAGCTTGAATGCGGGGGTGAACACCGGGGAGCTGTTTTTT. This encodes CASSLNAGVNTGELFF. The V call is TRBV5-1, the J call TRBJ2-2, with TRBD2 matching 7 bases. The length of the CDR3 is 16 residues. V shed 1 base, J shed 1 base, and the junction held 4 bases outside the gene matches. Germline V lookup: CDR1 SGHRS, CDR2 YFSETQ. Full variable domain (outside the CDR3, taken from reference TRBV5-1 and TRBJ2-2): KAGVTQTPRYLIKTRGQQVTLSCSPISGHRSVSWYQQTPGQGLQFLFEYFSETQRNKGNFPGRFSGRQFSNSRSEMNVSTLELGDSALYLCASSLNAGVNTGELFFGEGSRLTVL.

This rearrangement joins TRBV12-3 or TRBV12-4 to TRBJ2-3; D is unresolved. CDR3 length equals 14 residues. Deletions cut 7 bases from V and 0 bases from J, with 11 bases between. CDR3 sequence reads: CASNDIPSTDTQYF. In DNA, the CDR3 is TGTGCCAGCAATGACATTCCTAGCACAGATACGCAGTATTTT.